This TCR beta chain was documented in a study of cytomegalovirus exposure and HLA in healthy donors. Measured with immunoSEQ multiplex PCR; TCRdb has only the in-frame clones, and not every one. The sample holds about 160,000 clones, just under 90% seen once. The clonotype comes from a man between 18 and 29 years old in good health and CMV-seropositive. Sequencing was performed on PBMCs.

CDR3 amino acids: CASSPDTGELFF. Written as DNA, the CDR3 is TGTGCCAGCAGCCCCGACACCGGGGAGCTGTTTTTT. The J gene is TRBJ2-2, the V gene TRBV9; D not resolved. The germline CDR1 and CDR2 sequences are SGDLS and YYNGEE. V was cut by 4 bases and J by 3 bases, with 4 bases left in between. There are 12 residues in the CDR3.